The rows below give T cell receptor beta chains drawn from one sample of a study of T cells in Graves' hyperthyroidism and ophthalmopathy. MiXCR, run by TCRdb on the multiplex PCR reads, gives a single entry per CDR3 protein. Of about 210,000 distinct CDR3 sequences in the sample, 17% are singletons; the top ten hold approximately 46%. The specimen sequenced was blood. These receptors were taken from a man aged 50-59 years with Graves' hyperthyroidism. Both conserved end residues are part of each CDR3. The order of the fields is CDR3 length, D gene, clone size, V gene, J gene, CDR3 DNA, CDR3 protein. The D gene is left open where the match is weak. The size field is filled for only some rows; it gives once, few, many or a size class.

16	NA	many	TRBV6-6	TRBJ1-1	TGTGCCAGCAGTTACTCCGCCGGGGCAAGGGGCACTGAAGCTTTCTTT	CASSYSAGARGTEAFF
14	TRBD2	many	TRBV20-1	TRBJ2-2	TGCAGTGCTAGAGACGGGAGGCTAGCCGGGGAGCTGTTTTTT	CSARDGRLAGELFF
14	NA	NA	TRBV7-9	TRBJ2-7	TGTGCCAGCAGCTTAGAGAGTAACCATCTCGAGCAGTACTTC	CASSLESNHLEQYF
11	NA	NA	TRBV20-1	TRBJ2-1	TGCAGTGCCAGCCGGGTTGGTGAGCAGTTCTTC	CSASRVGEQFF
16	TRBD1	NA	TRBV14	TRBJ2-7	TGTGCCAGCAGCCTATCGGGACAGGGCGTAACCTACGAGCAGTACTTC	CASSLSGQGVTYEQYF
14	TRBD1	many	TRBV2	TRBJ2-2	TGTGCCAGCCGGGACAGGGGGGACACCGGGGAGCTGTTTTTT	CASRDRGDTGELFF
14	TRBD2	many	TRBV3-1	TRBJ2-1	TGTGCCAGCAGCCAACGGGAGGGCCGGGGTGAGCAGTTCTTC	CASSQREGRGEQFF
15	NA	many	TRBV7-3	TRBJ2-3	TGTGCCAGCAGCCCCGTTGGAGGGCTCACAGATACGCAGTATTTT	CASSPVGGLTDTQYF
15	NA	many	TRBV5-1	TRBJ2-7	TGCGCCAGCAGCTTCACAGGATTCAGAGATACCGAGCAGTACTTC	CASSFTGFRDTEQYF
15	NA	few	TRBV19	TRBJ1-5	TGTGCCAGTATCCCTACAGCAAATAGCAATCAGCCCCAGCATTTT	CASIPTANSNQPQHF
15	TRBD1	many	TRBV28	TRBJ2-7	TGTGCCAGCAGTTTAATGGGACAGGGGGACTACGAGCAGTACTTC	CASSLMGQGDYEQYF
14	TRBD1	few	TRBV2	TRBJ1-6	TGTGCCATCAATACCGGGACAGATAATTCACCCCTCCACTTT	CAINTGTDNSPLHF
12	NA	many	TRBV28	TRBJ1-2	TGTGCCAGCAGCCTGCAGGGAGGTGGCTACACCTTC	CASSLQGGGYTF
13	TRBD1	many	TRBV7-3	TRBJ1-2	TGTGCCAGCAGCCTCAGACAGGGTGATGGCTACACCTTC	CASSLRQGDGYTF
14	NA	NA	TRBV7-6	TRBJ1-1	TGTGCCAGCAGCCCTTTCAGGGGGAACACTGAAGCTTTCTTT	CASSPFRGNTEAFF
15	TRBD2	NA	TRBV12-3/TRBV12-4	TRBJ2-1	TGTGCCAGCAGCCGCGGGACTAGCGGAGACCCTGAGCAGTTCTTC	CASSRGTSGDPEQFF
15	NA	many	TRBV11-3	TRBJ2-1	TGTGCCAGCAGCCCTAATCGCGGGAAGAGTGATGAGCAGTTCTTC	CASSPNRGKSDEQFF
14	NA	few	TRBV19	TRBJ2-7	TGTGCCAGTAGTCTCAGGGACGGCTCCTACGAGCAGTACTTC	CASSLRDGSYEQYF
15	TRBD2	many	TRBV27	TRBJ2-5	TGTGCCAGCAGCCTGGGCAGCGGGAGGGAAGAGACCCAGTACTTC	CASSLGSGREETQYF
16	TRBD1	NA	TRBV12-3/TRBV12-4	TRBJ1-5	TGTGCCAGCAGTCTACTTAGACAGGGCGGCAATCAGCCCCAGCATTTT	CASSLLRQGGNQPQHF
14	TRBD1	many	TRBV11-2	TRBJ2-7	TGTGCCAGCAGCATGGGGACAGATCAGTACGAGCAGTACTTC	CASSMGTDQYEQYF
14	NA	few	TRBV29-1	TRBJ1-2	TGCAGCGTTGACATTGACACGGCGGGCTATGGCTACACCTTC	CSVDIDTAGYGYTF
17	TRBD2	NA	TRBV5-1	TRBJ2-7	TGCGCCACCCTGACGAGACTAGCGGGACATATCTCCTACGAGCAGTACTTC	CATLTRLAGHISYEQYF
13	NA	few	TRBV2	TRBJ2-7	TGTGCCAGCAGTGAACCATCAACCTACGAGCAGTACTTC	CASSEPSTYEQYF
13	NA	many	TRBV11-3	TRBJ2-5	TGTGCCAGCAGCGAACCCGGGACAGAGACCCAGTACTTC	CASSEPGTETQYF
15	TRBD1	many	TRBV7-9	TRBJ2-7	TGTGCCAGCTGCCCGGGACAGGGGGCTAGGTACGAGCAGTACTTC	CASCPGQGARYEQYF
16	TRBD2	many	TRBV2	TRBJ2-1	TGTGCCAGCAACCCGGGACTAGCGGGCACCTACAATGAGCAGTTCTTC	CASNPGLAGTYNEQFF
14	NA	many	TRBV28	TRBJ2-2	TGTGCCAGCAGGGCCCTTGGGCAGGGAGGGGAGCTGTTTTTT	CASRALGQGGELFF
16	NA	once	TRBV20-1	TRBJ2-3	TGCAGTGCACAACCGCCCGGAGGGCGTGCCACAGATACGCAGTATTTT	CSAQPPGGRATDTQYF
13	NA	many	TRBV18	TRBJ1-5	TGTGCCAGCTCACAGGGGGGCGACGAGCCCCAGCATTTT	CASSQGGDEPQHF
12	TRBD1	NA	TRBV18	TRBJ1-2	TGTGCCAGCTCAGAGGACAGGGATGGCTACACCTTC	CASSEDRDGYTF